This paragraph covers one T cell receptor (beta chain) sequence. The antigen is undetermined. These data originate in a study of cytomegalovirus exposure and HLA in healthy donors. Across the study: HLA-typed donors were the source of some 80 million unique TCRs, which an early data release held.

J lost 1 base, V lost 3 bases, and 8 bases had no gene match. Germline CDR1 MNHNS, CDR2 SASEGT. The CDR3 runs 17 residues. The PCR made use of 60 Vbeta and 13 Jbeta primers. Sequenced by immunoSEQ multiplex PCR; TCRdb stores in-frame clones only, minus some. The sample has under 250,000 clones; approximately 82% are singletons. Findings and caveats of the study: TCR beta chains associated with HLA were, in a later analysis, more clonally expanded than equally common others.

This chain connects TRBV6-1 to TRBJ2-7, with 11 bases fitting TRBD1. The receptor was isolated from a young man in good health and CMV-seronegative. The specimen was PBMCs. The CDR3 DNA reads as TGTGCCAGCAGTGATCCGGGACAGGGGGTTTTATCCTACGAGCAGTACTTC. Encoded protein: CASSDPGQGVLSYEQYF.